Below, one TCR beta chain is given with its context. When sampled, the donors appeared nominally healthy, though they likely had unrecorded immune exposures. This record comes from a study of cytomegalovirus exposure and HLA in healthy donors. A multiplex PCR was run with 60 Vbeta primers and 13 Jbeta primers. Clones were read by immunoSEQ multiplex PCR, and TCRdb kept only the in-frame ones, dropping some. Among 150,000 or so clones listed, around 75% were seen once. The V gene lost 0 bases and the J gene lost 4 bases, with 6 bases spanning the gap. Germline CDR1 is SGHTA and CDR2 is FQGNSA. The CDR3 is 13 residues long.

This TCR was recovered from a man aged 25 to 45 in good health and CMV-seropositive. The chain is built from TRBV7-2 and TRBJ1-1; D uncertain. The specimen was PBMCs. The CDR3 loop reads CASSLAERTEAFF. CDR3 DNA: TGTGCCAGCAGCTTAGCGGAGCGCACTGAAGCTTTCTTT.